This T cell receptor beta chain was sequenced during a study of cytomegalovirus exposure and HLA in healthy donors. Regarding the study as a whole: Rarity marked most TCR sequences, yet some public TCRs occurred in many donors. Cytomegalovirus status was reportedly diagnosed by the classifier with high sensitivity and specificity.

A remark on this clone: Antigen specificity is unknown.

The CDR3 is 15 amino acids. V was cut by 6 bases and J by 2 bases, with 17 bases left in between. Germline CDR1 is MDHEN and CDR2 is SYDVKM. PCR employed 60 Vbeta and 13 Jbeta primers. In the original processing: Later work found tens of millions of unique TCR beta chains, with roughly 11 million shared. Some clones are missing from TCRdb's copy, which holds only in-frame ones; the method was immunoSEQ multiplex PCR. The DNA gave D and trimming, while V, J and clone size come from that table. This table has 110,000 to 150,000 clones, 80% to 85% appearing once. This sequence originates from a female donor in good health and CMV-seronegative. This chain joins TRBV28 and TRBJ2-7; D unclear. Sequenced input: PBMCs. This CDR3 reads CASSTPLRSTYEQYF. In DNA form, the CDR3 reads TGTGCCAGCAGCACCCCGCTCCGAAGCACCTACGAGCAGTACTTC.